A single T cell receptor (beta chain) is shown here with its context. This clone was observed a single time. The antigen it binds to is not known. The sample holds no much larger clone one base away, and base qualities are not on file. TCRbeta CDR3 regions were amplified from genomic DNA by means of the immunoSEQ Assay, a bias-controlled multiplex PCR. For the original study's pipeline: Nucleated cell counts per sample were estimated from amplification of reference gene primers within the assay. To quantify the absolute abundance of each unique TCRbeta CDR3 rearrangement, sequence reads were collapsed and filtered. For each sample, productive Simpson clonality was calculated as the square root of Simpson's diversity index across productive rearrangements. TCRdb obtained this table from immuneACCESS and retained in-frame rearrangements with V and J assigned. These tables miss some clones; where compared with another copy, unresolved V genes account for less than half of the shortfall, and the remainder is unexplained. The D gene and trimming were derived from the DNA, and the V and J assignments and clone size from that table. The sample table records 88,000 or so clones; approximately 90% of these occur just once. Of the sample, more than 0.9% falls within the top ten clones.

This sample stems from a study of blood T cell repertoires in COVID-19 (dated by TCRdb to about 2020). Regarding the study in general: The collaborator samples originated in the United States, Italy and Spain and spanned the acute and convalescent phases of COVID-19. The prospective study material was composed of cDNA or gDNA derived from T cells, B-cell-depleted T cells, or PBMCs. The dataset comprised deeply sampled blood TCRbeta repertoires from subjects exposed to, actively infected with, or recovered from COVID-19. The repertoires were released in a freely available public database meant as a resource for research on the immune response to SARS-CoV-2. The samples were drawn from the first 160 participants of the ongoing ImmuneRACE study and from 1,254 subjects provided by 6 global collaborators. Sample metadata almost always included a de-identified subject ID, COVID-19 status, age in years and sex. Where HLA class I and class II types were available, the types were taken from metadata supplied by the sample provider, not from assay-based typing.

Participants in the prospective study were enrolled through a virtual design, were aged roughly 18 to 90 years, and lived in some 24 United States geographic areas. To assign participants to cohorts, the prospective study relied on clinical history that participants themselves reported in a screening survey and a study questionnaire. Mobile phlebotomists in the prospective study collected whole blood, serum and a nasopharyngeal or oropharyngeal swab from every participant. Additional blood draws and questionnaires over a 2-month period could optionally be provided by prospective study participants. Blood samples from the prospective study were shipped frozen or at room temperature prior to DNA extraction. CDR3 length: 15 amino acids, cysteine to phenylalanine. This entry keeps only the CDR3 DNA: 45 bases, framed from base 1. The germline V gene gives CDR1 as SGHTA and CDR2 as FQGNSA. V is pared back by 4 bases and J by 3 bases, with 13 bases lying between the germline termini.

General findings and caveats noted by the study authors: The quantity of clinical and demographic metadata differed by source and by participant and was supplied without curation.

The source is a woman in her 50s with acute COVID-19. Sequenced input: PBMCs or T cells enriched from blood (not recorded which). The chain links TRBV7-2 with TRBJ2-1; the D gene is possibly TRBD2, with 5 bases matching. The nucleotide sequence reads TGTGCCAGCAGCTCGGCTAGCAGCTTCTACAATGAGCAGTTCTTC. The resulting protein is CASSSASSFYNEQFF.